Listed below are T cell receptor beta chains from one sample, sequenced in a study of post-analysis software for immune sequencing data. A single record per CDR3 protein comes from TCRdb applying MiXCR to the PCR reads. Of about 770,000 distinct CDR3 sequences in the sample, roughly 50% were seen once. The sequenced sample was blood. All receptors come from a girl aged 10-17 years with multiple sclerosis. Both conserved end residues are part of each CDR3. The D gene is left open where the match is weak. Clone size is given for some rows only: seen once, a few or many times, or a class if the clone is expanded.

V: TRBV7-9; size: .; D: .; J: TRBJ1-2; CDR3: CASSLGQPHARGNYGYTF
V: TRBV29-1; size: few; D: TRBD2; J: .; CDR3: CSVEEGSGSVLGEQYF
V: TRBV7-6; size: .; D: .; J: TRBJ2-5; CDR3: CASSWGPTNEQYF
V: TRBV6-1; size: few; D: TRBD2; J: TRBJ2-5; CDR3: CASSRAGVGAEGYF
V: TRBV20-1; size: few; D: TRBD2; J: TRBJ2-4; CDR3: CSASPRLAGAGEAKNIQYF
V: TRBV7-2; size: few; D: .; J: TRBJ2-5; CDR3: CASSLGGGREETQYF
V: TRBV27; size: .; D: TRBD1; J: TRBJ1-5; CDR3: CASRERGLENQPQHF
V: TRBV2; size: .; D: TRBD2; J: TRBJ2-1; CDR3: CASSMGRKTGTSGLEQFF
V: TRBV20-1; size: .; D: .; J: TRBJ2-4; CDR3: CSADTELAKNIQYF
V: TRBV7-8; size: once; D: TRBD1; J: TRBJ1-2; CDR3: CASSPPGGRNYGYTF
V: TRBV4-3; size: .; D: .; J: TRBJ1-1; CDR3: CASSQDIINTEAFF
V: TRBV4-1; size: few; D: .; J: TRBJ1-6; CDR3: CASSQDRRNSPLHF
V: TRBV20-1; size: .; D: TRBD2; J: TRBJ2-3; CDR3: CSARVSGRDSGTDAQYF
V: TRBV7-8; size: .; D: TRBD1; J: TRBJ2-7; CDR3: CASSLAWRDRGTYEQYF
V: TRBV18; size: .; D: .; J: TRBJ1-6; CDR3: CASSRDRSSYNSPLHF
V: TRBV20-1; size: .; D: .; J: TRBJ2-7; CDR3: CSAGRPSGAYEQYF
V: TRBV10-3; size: .; D: .; J: TRBJ2-7; CDR3: CAISESGGYYEQYF
V: TRBV20-1; size: .; D: .; J: TRBJ2-1; CDR3: CSAPRLDSSPYNEQFF